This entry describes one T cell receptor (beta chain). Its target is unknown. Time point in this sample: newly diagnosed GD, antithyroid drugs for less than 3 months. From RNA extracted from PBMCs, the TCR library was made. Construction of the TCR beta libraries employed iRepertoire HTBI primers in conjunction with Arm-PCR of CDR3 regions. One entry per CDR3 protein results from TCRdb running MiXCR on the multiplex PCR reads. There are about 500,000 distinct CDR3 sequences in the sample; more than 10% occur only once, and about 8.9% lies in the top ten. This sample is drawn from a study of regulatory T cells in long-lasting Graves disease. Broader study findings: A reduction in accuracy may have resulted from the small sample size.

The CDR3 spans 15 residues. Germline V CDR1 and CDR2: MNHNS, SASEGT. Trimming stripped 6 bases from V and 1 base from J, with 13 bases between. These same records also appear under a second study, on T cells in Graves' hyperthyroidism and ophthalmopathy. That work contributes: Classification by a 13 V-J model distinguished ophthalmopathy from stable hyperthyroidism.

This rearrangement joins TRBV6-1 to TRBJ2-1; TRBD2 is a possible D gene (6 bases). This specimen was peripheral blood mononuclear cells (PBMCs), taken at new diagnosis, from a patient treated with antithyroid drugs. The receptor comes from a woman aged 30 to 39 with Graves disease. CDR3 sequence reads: CASREYSGSYNEQFF. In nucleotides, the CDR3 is TGTGCCAGCAGGGAGTATAGCGGATCCTACAATGAGCAGTTCTTC.